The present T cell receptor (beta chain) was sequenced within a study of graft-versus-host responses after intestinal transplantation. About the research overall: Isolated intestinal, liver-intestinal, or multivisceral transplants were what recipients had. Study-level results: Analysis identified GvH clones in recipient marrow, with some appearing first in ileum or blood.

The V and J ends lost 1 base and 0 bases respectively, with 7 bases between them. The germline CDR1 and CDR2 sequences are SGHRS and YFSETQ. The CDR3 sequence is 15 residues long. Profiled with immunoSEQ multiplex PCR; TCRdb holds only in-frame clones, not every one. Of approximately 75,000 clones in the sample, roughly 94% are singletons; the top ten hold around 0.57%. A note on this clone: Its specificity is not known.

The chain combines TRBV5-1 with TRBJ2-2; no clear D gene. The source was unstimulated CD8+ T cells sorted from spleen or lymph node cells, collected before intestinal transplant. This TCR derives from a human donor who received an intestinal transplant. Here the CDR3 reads CASSLSRANTGELFF. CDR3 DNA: TGCGCCAGCAGCTTGTCCCGGGCGAACACCGGGGAGCTGTTTTTT.